These T cell receptor beta chains were read from a single sample in a study of control samples from healthy donors and cancer patients. Repertoires were generated with immunoSEQ multiplex PCR, while TCRdb's copy carries only in-frame clones and drops some. This table holds 75,000 to 95,000 clones, 70% to 90% found once. The sequenced sample was blood. Every receptor here comes from a woman in her fifties or sixties in good health. The CDR3 runs from the conserved cysteine through the conserved F or W.

TRBV29-1	TRBJ1-1	CSAARQGTEAFF
TRBV2	TRBJ2-7	CASSPRQGGYEQYF
TRBV6-1	TRBJ1-1	CASSDNTNTEAFF
TRBV2	TRBJ1-4	CASSGGVTNEKLFF
TRBV6-5	TRBJ1-5	CASSRGYSNQPQHF
TRBV5-6	TRBJ1-1	CASSPTGEDSEAFF
TRBV2	TRBJ1-1	CASRDDRAEAFF
TRBV27	TRBJ2-1	CASSLSIGGLNEQFF
TRBV6-6	TRBJ1-5	CASSWEGSNQPQHF
TRBV5-1	TRBJ1-3	CASSFSGGTGNTIYF
TRBV6-5	TRBJ2-7	CASSYSKAYEQYF
TRBV7-9	TRBJ2-5	CASSLQMGEAETQYF
TRBV5-5	TRBJ2-7	CASSGGTGEYEQYF
TRBV20-1	TRBJ1-1	CSASNTEAFF
TRBV5-1	TRBJ1-2	CASSLAGQWDGGYTF
TRBV11-3	TRBJ2-1	CASSPARAGGYNEQFF
TRBV29-1	TRBJ2-3	CSTLQVTDTQYF
TRBV6-1	TRBJ2-7	CASSEAHPDRADPYEQYF
TRBV10-1	TRBJ2-7	CASSVMAGHQGRLRFRSHEQYF
TRBV2	TRBJ2-2	CASSDGGKTRTNTGELFF
TRBV6-5	TRBJ1-1	CASRQTEINTEAFF
TRBV19	TRBJ1-3	CASMVGNTIYF
TRBV19	TRBJ1-5	CASSAGGAQPQHF
TRBV5-4	TRBJ2-5	CASSLFTTQETQYF
TRBV9	TRBJ2-3	CASTSGGVSTDTQYF
TRBV7-9	TRBJ2-5	CASSRTALETQYF
TRBV2	TRBJ2-4	CASSVDRVAKNIQYF
TRBV9	TRBJ2-2	CASSVVDTGELFF
TRBV6-5	TRBJ2-7	CASSSHSGGFDEQYF
TRBV27	TRBJ1-5	CASAGHSNQPQHF
TRBV20-1	TRBJ1-1	CSASGGTEAFF
TRBV7-9	TRBJ1-6	CASSLVTANSPLHF
TRBV19	TRBJ1-5	CASSIERGNQPQHF
TRBV7-8	TRBJ2-5	CASSPGETQYF
TRBV5-5	TRBJ2-1	CASSWGQGGNEQFF
TRBV7-9	TRBJ2-3	CASSFGFDTDTQYF
TRBV19	TRBJ2-2	CASTKGTRTGTTGELFF
TRBV23-1	TRBJ2-5	CASSQYLSGGGTETQYF
TRBV12-3/TRBV12-4	TRBJ1-2	CVSCRGLNYGYTF
TRBV2	TRBJ1-1	CASIARGGSTEAFF
TRBV6-1	TRBJ1-1	CASSEYRGAIEAFF
TRBV4-1	TRBJ2-7	CASSPSGTSFHEQYF
TRBV6-1	TRBJ2-2	CASSDPGGNTGELFF
TRBV6-2/TRBV6-3	TRBJ1-2	CASSYLDGGYGYTF
TRBV2	TRBJ2-3	CASTRDSGNTDTQYF
TRBV5-4	TRBJ1-1	CASSLGTGPTEAFF
TRBV11-2	TRBJ1-1	CASSTTTDTEAFF
TRBV5-1	TRBJ1-1	CASSLAVEGLGTEAFF
TRBV11-2	TRBJ2-7	CASSLSRGGHSEQYF
TRBV19	TRBJ1-2	CASGRTGRDGYTF
TRBV9	TRBJ1-2	CASSAIPTGRSYGYTF
TRBV30	TRBJ2-2	CAWSSVRTGFTGELFF
TRBV2	TRBJ2-7	CASSPSLSEQYF